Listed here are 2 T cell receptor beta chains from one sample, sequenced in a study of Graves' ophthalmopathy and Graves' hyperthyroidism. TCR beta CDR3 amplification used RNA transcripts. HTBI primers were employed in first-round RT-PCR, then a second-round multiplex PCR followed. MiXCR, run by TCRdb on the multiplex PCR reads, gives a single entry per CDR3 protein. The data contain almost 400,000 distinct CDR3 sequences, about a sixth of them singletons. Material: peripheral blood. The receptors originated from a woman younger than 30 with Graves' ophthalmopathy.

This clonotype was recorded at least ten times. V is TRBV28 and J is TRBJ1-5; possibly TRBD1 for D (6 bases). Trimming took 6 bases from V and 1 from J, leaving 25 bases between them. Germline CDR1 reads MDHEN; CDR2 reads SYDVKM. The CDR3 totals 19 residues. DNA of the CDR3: TGTGCCAGCAGAGTTAGGGAGACTAAAGGGGGTATCAGCAATCAGCCCCAGCATTTT. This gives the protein CASRVRETKGGISNQPQHF.

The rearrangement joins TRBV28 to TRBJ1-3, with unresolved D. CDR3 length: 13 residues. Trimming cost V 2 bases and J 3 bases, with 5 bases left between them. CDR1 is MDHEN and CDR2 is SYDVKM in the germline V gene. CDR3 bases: TGTGCCAGCAGTTTAGACGGTGGAAACACCATATATTTT. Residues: CASSLDGGNTIYF.